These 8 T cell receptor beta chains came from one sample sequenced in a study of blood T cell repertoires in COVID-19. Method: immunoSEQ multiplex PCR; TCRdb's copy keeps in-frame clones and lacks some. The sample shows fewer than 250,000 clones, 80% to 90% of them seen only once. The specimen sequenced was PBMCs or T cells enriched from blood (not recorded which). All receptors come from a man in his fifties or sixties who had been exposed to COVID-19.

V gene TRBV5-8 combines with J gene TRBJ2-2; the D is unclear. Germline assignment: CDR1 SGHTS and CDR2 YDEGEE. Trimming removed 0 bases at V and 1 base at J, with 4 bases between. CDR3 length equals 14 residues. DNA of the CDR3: TGTGCCAGCAGCTTGGGGCAGAACACCGGGGAGCTGTTTTTT. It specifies CASSLGQNTGELFF.

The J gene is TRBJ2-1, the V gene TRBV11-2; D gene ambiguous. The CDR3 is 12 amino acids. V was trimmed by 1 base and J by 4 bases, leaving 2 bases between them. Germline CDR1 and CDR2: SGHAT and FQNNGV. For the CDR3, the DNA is TGTGCCAGCAGCTTAGTATACAATGAGCAGTTCTTC. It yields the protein CASSLVYNEQFF. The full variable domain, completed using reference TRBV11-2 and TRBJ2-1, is EAGVAQSPRYKIIEKRQSVAFWCNPISGHATLYWYQQILGQGPKLLIQFQNNGVVDDSQLPKDRFSAERLKGVDSTLKIQPAKLEDSAVYLCASSLVYNEQFFGPGTRLTVL.

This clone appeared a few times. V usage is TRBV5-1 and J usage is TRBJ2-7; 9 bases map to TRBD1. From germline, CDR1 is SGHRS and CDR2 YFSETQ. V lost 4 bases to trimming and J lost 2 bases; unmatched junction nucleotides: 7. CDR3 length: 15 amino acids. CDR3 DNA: TGCGCCAGCAGCCCCAGCGGGACAGGGACCTACGAGCAGTACGTC. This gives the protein CASSPSGTGTYEQYV.

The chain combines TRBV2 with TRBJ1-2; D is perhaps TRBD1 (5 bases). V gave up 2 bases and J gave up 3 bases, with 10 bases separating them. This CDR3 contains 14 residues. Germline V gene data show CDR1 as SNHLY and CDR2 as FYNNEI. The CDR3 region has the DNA TGTGCCAGCAGTGAACAGGGTCGTGACTATGGCTACACCTTC. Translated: CASSEQGRDYGYTF.

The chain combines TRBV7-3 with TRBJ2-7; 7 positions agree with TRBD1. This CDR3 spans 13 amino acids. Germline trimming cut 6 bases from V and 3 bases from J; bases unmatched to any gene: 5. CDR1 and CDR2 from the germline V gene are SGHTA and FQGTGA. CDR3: CASSKGGSYEQYF. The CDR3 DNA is TGTGCCAGCAGTAAAGGGGGCAGCTACGAGCAGTACTTC.

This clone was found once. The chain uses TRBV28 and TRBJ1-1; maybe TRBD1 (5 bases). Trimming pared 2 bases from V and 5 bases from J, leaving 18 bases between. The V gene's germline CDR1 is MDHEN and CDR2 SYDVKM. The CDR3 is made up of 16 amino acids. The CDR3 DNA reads TGTGCCAGCAGTTTAGGTGGGGCCAATCGGAATACTGAAGCTTTCTTT. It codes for CASSLGGANRNTEAFF.

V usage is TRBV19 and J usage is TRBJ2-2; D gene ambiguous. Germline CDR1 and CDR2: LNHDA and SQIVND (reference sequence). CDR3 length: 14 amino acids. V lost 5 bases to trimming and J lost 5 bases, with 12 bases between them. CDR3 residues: CASSSVLWTGELFF. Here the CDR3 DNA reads TGTGCCAGTAGTTCGGTCCTCTGGACCGGGGAGCTGTTTTTT.

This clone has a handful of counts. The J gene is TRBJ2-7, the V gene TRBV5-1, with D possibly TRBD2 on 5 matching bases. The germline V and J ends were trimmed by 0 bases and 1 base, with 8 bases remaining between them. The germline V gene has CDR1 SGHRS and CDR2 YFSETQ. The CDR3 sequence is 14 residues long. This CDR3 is CASSLAGESYEQYV. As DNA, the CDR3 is TGCGCCAGCAGCTTGGCCGGGGAGTCCTACGAGCAGTACGTC.